Listed below are T cell receptor beta chains from one sample, sequenced in a study of shared clonotypes between healthy human individuals. TCRdb's table, derived via immunoSEQ multiplex PCR, lists solely in-frame clones and lacks some. The sample holds some 2,000,000 clones, about 94% seen once. The sample taken for sequencing was naive CD4+ T cells sorted from blood. The source is a man aged 18 to 30 in good health. Each CDR3 is given without its conserved first and last residue. For some rows the clone size is stated as once, few or many, or as a class when expanded; others skip it.

>-|TRBV9|TRBJ2-5
ASSVETGETETQY
>-|TRBV4-1|TRBJ2-5
ASSQWRGGGETQY
>-|TRBV6-5|TRBJ1-1
ASSHPGEGAF
>-|TRBV6-6|TRBJ2-7
ASSTAQGSSYEQY
>once|TRBV19|TRBJ1-2
ASTDWGTGGYT
>-|TRBV6-1|TRBJ2-7
ASTAAEAGGYEQY
>-|TRBV5-1|TRBJ1-1
ASSTGGAEAF
>-|TRBV5-1|TRBJ1-6
ASSLVGSSYNSPLH
>-|TRBV28|TRBJ1-4
ASSLGRTPATNEKLF
>once|TRBV10-3|TRBJ2-2
AISDSGTITGELF
>-|TRBV5-1|TRBJ2-7
ASSLATTDEQY
>-|TRBV18|TRBJ1-5
ASSPPSQGGQPQH
>-|TRBV10-3|TRBJ2-5
ATAPTSGGAAETQY
>-|TRBV7-8|TRBJ2-7
ASSLYYEQY
>-|TRBV30|TRBJ2-5
AWAGVLRETQY
>-|TRBV5-1|TRBJ1-1
ASSRWTGGTEAF
>-|TRBV28|TRBJ2-7
ASSLGQGEARRVC